The 2 T cell receptor beta chains below come from one sample, sequenced in a study of blood T cell repertoires in COVID-19. The protocol was immunoSEQ multiplex PCR, while the TCRdb copy is restricted to in-frame clones and leaves out a portion. The profile shows about 180,000 clones, about 84% of them singletons. Input material: peripheral blood. These receptors all stem from a human donor in a cohort sampled during active COVID-19.

The gene calls are TRBV5-1 and TRBJ1-1, with D possibly being TRBD1 (5 bases). V lost 0 bases to trimming and J lost 1 base, with 10 bases between them. CDR1 and CDR2 from the germline V gene are SGHRS and YFSETQ. The CDR3 contains 15 residues. The CDR3 coding sequence is TGCGCCAGCAGCTTGGTGTGGACAACGAACACTGAAGCTTTCTTT. It translates to CASSLVWTTNTEAFF.

This chain uses TRBV6-5 with TRBJ1-6; no clear D gene. Per germline, CDR1 MNHEY and CDR2 SVGAGI. V shed 10 bases and J shed 6 bases, with 13 bases lying between them. CDR3 length: 13 amino acids. CDR3: CAIPGSGNSPLHF. In DNA form, the CDR3 reads TGTGCCATACCGGGATCCGGTAATTCACCCCTCCACTTT.